The 22 T cell receptor beta chains below were found in one sample sequenced in a study. TCRdb reprocessed the 5' RACE reads with MiXCR, giving one entry per CDR3 protein. The profile shows about 5,800 distinct CDR3 sequences, 31% of them singletons. Sequencing input: memory CD4+ T cells sorted from a lymph node. Subset given: memory CD4+ T cells, CD4+CD45RO+CD25-. The receptors stem from a female donor with breast cancer.

This clonotype ranks as medium-sized. The chain recombines TRBV7-7 with TRBJ2-5; 8 nucleotides agree with TRBD1. This CDR3 is built from 15 residues. The junction had 6 bases not matched to a gene; V was cut back by 5 bases and J by 1 base. Germline CDR1 is SSHAT and CDR2 is FNYEAQ (reference sequence). CDR3 sequence (DNA): TGTGCCAGCAGCCGGCAGGGGGCCCTCCAAGAGACCCAGTACTTC. Translation gives CASSRQGALQETQYF.

In this sample, this clonotype turned up many times. The V gene is TRBV13, the J gene TRBJ1-2; 7 nucleotides agree with TRBD1. Germline CDR1 reads PRHDT; CDR2 reads FYEKMQ (reference sequence). The CDR3 consists of 15 residues. Unmatched junction bases numbered 13, after V lost 5 bases and J lost 7 bases. The CDR3 DNA reads as TGTGCCAGCAGCAGACCCCGGGACAGTCCATTTGGCTACACCTTC. It is translated as CASSRPRDSPFGYTF.

Within the sample, this clonotype is large. This chain joins TRBV6-5 and TRBJ1-2; D is unclear. Trimming shortened V by 0 bases and J by 2 bases, and 7 bases separated the two germline ends. The CDR3 length is 14 residues. The germline CDR1 and CDR2 sequences are MNHEY and SVGAGI. The CDR3 loop is CASSYSMKNYGYTF. The DNA for the CDR3 is TGTGCCAGCAGTTACTCGATGAAAAACTATGGCTACACCTTC.

Of note for this clonotype: Possible read error: a much larger clone is one base away. The chain carries TRBV11-2 and TRBJ2-2; TRBD1 matches at 7 bases. This CDR3 has 16 amino acids. Per germline, CDR1 SGHAT and CDR2 FQNNGV. CDR3 nucleotide sequence: TGTGCCAGCAGCTTACGACAGGGTGGAAACACCCGGGAGCTGTTTTTT. The encoded protein is CASSLRQGGNTRELFF.

By its share, this clonotype is medium-sized. This chain uses TRBV7-2 with TRBJ1-6; perhaps TRBD1 as D (5 bases). The germline V gene encodes CDR1 SGHTA and CDR2 FQGNSA. Trimming removed 1 base at V and 11 bases at J, with 15 bases between. This CDR3 is built from 15 residues. For the CDR3, the DNA is TGTGCCAGCAGCTTAGGGGGCGTGGACCCGGCACCCCTCCACTTT. It yields the protein CASSLGGVDPAPLHF. Full variable domain (rest looked up from reference TRBV7-2 and TRBJ1-6): GAGVSQSPSNKVTEKGKDVELRCDPISGHTALYWYRQSLGQGLEFLIYFQGNSAPDKSGLPSDRFSAERTGGSVSTLTIQRTQQEDSAVYLCASSLGGVDPAPLHFGNGTRLTVT.

This clonotype is termed medium-sized (0.01 to 0.1%). The V call is TRBV4-2, the J call TRBJ1-5, with TRBD1 as a possible D gene (5 bases). The germline V gene encodes CDR1 LGHNA and CDR2 YNFKEQ. This CDR3 is 14 amino acids long. Trimming took 5 bases from V and 2 from J, leaving 10 bases between them. CDR3 DNA sequence: TGTGCCAGCAGCGCCCGGGACGGCAATCAGCCCCAGCATTTT. Encoded protein: CASSARDGNQPQHF.

V and J are TRBV19 and TRBJ2-4; TRBD2 matches at 8 bases. Trimming removed 8 bases from V and 9 bases from J; junction bases left unmatched: 12. The CDR3 sequence is 14 residues long. CDR1 and CDR2 from the germline V gene are LNHDA and SQIVND (reference sequence). The CDR3 here is CASRGLAEGGIQYF. The DNA for the CDR3 is TGTGCCAGTCGAGGACTAGCCGAAGGGGGCATTCAGTACTTC. Together with reference TRBV19 and TRBJ2-4, the CDR3 gives the full variable domain: DGGITQSPKYLFRKEGQNVTLSCEQNLNHDAMYWYRQDPGQGLRLIYYSQIVNDFQKGDIAEGYSVSREKKESFPLTVTSAQKNPTAFYLCASRGLAEGGIQYFGAGTRLSVL.

This clonotype is judged medium-sized (0.01 to 0.1%). The chain employs TRBV5-1 and TRBJ1-2, with 7 bases identical to TRBD1. The CDR3 runs to 17 residues. The germline CDR1 and CDR2 sequences are SGHRS and YFSETQ. J lost 7 bases, V lost 3 bases, and 18 bases had no gene match. The CDR3 DNA is TGCGCCAGCAGCTGGTCGACAGGGTCGCTCGCCTTTGGTGGCTACACCTTC. This gives the protein CASSWSTGSLAFGGYTF.

Turning to this clonotype: This may be a read error, as it is one base from a much larger clone. The rearrangement uses TRBV10-3 and TRBJ2-7; the D call may be TRBD1 or TRBD2 (5 bases each). The V end lost 3 bases, the J end lost 7 bases, and 10 bases lay between the germline ends. CDR3 length: 12 amino acids. Germline-derived CDR1 and CDR2 are ENHRY and SYGVKD. The CDR3 DNA follows: TGTGCCATCAGTGAAGGGACCCAGGAGCAGTACTTC. Translation: CAISEGTQEQYF.

Comments on this clonotype: Since a much larger clone is just one base distant, this may be a read error. The rearrangement joins TRBV20-1 to TRBJ1-1, with 7 bases matching TRBD1. The CDR3 loop spans 15 amino acids. Looked up from germline, CDR1 is DFQATT and CDR2 is SNEGSKA (reference sequence). CDR3 residues: CRASTGQEMNTEAFF. The CDR3 DNA reads as TGCAGAGCTAGTACCGGACAGGAGATGAACACTGAAGCTTTCTTT.

The chain links TRBV7-9 to TRBJ2-7; D may correspond to TRBD1 or TRBD2 (5 bases each). V lost 5 bases, J lost 7 bases, and 12 bases lay in between. Germline-derived CDR1 and CDR2 are SEHNR and FQNEAQ (reference sequence). The CDR3 has 12 residues. The CDR3 protein is CASSPQRGEQYF. CDR3 in DNA: TGTGCCAGCAGCCCCCAGAGGGGAGAGCAGTACTTC.

This clonotype is large within its sample. V gene TRBV28 combines with J gene TRBJ2-6; unclear D gene. CDR3 length: 17 amino acids. Germline CDR1 and CDR2: MDHEN and SYDVKM. Trimming removed 5 bases at V and 0 bases at J, with 14 bases between. The CDR3 bases are TGTGCCAGCAGTAGGCCCGGGTGGGCCTCTGGGGCCAACGTCCTGACTTTC. Its protein is CASSRPGWASGANVLTF.

Points on this clonotype: This could be a read error, since a much larger clone is one nucleotide away. This sequence joins TRBV30 and TRBJ1-2; D not resolved. The CDR3 is 13 residues long. From germline, CDR1 is GTSNPN and CDR2 SVGIG (reference sequence). The CDR3 is CAWGVKEGYGYTF. The DNA of the CDR3 is TGTGCCTGGGGTGTTAAAGAGGGTTATGGCTACACCTTC.

This clonotype was detected only a few times. This chain joins TRBV5-1 and TRBJ2-2, with D perhaps TRBD2 (5 bases). V was clipped by 2 bases and J by 8 bases, with 16 bases between them. CDR1 and CDR2 from the germline V gene are SGHRS and YFSETQ. This CDR3 comprises 15 residues. The CDR3 loop is CASSLQTGRTGELFF. DNA for the CDR3: TGCGCCAGCAGCTTACAGACTGGCAGGACTGGGGAGCTGTTTTTT. Full variable domain (rest looked up from reference TRBV5-1 and TRBJ2-2): KAGVTQTPRYLIKTRGQQVTLSCSPISGHRSVSWYQQTPGQGLQFLFEYFSETQRNKGNFPGRFSGRQFSNSRSEMNVSTLELGDSALYLCASSLQTGRTGELFFGEGSRLTVL.

In its sample, this clonotype is medium-sized. The rearrangement links TRBV6-2 or TRBV6-3 to TRBJ2-2; 14 bases map to TRBD2. Germline loops: CDR1 MNHEY, CDR2 SVGEGT. V lost 10 bases, J lost 4 bases, and 8 bases stayed unmatched. This CDR3 is built from 16 residues. The CDR3 reads CATKTSGRAGTGELFF. CDR3 DNA: TGTGCCACCAAGACTAGCGGGAGGGCCGGCACCGGGGAGCTGTTTTTT.

The sample holds a few counts of this clonotype. This chain uses TRBV4-1 with TRBJ1-3, with unresolved D. Trimming left V 4 bases short and J 2 bases short, with 9 bases between. This CDR3 comprises 14 residues. The V gene's germline CDR1 is MGHRA and CDR2 YSYEKL. The CDR3 DNA reads as TGCGCCAGCAGCCCCTGGGCAGCTGGAAACACCATATATTTT. It specifies CASSPWAAGNTIYF.

This clonotype was found many times. The V and J genes are TRBV11-2 and TRBJ2-5; D gene ambiguous. Germline CDR1 is SGHAT and CDR2 is FQNNGV. Trimming cost V 5 bases and J 1 base, with 8 bases left between them. This CDR3 spans 13 amino acids. CDR3 sequence reads: CASSPTLQETQYF. CDR3 bases: TGTGCCAGCAGCCCGACGCTCCAAGAGACCCAGTACTTC.

Within the sample, this clonotype is medium-sized (0.01 to 0.1%). The chain links TRBV29-1 to TRBJ2-5; 7 bases map to TRBD1. The junction had 7 bases not matched to a gene; V was cut back by 6 bases and J by 6 bases. This CDR3 has 12 amino acids. Germline CDR1 reads SQVTM; CDR2 reads ANQGSEA. The CDR3 is CSVEPDRKTQYF. The CDR3 DNA is TGCAGCGTCGAGCCGGACAGGAAGACCCAGTACTTC. Together with reference TRBV29-1 and TRBJ2-5, the CDR3 gives the full variable domain: SAVISQKPSRDICQRGTSLTIQCQVDSQVTMMFWYRQQPGQSLTLIATANQGSEATYESGFVIDKFPISRPNLTFSTLTVSNMSPEDSSIYLCSVEPDRKTQYFGPGTRLLVL.

By share, this clonotype counts as medium-sized. The chain employs TRBV2 and TRBJ2-5; D is perhaps TRBD1 (5 bases). V was clipped by 1 base and J by 2 bases, with 8 bases between them. The germline V gene has CDR1 SNHLY and CDR2 FYNNEI. This CDR3 spans 14 amino acids. The CDR3 region is CASSEEQGQETQYF. CDR3 nucleotides: TGTGCCAGCAGTGAAGAGCAGGGTCAAGAGACCCAGTACTTC. Full variable domain (outside the CDR3, taken from reference TRBV2 and TRBJ2-5): EPEVTQTPSHQVTQMGQEVILRCVPISNHLYFYWYRQILGQKVEFLVSFYNNEISEKSEIFDDQFSVERPDGSNFTLKIRSTKLEDSAMYFCASSEEQGQETQYFGPGTRLLVL.

This clonotype is categorized as medium-sized. The gene calls are TRBV6-2 or TRBV6-3 and TRBJ2-1, with D possibly being TRBD2 (6 bases). V was shortened by 6 bases and J by 13 bases, with 16 bases between the two germline ends. CDR3 length: 12 amino acids. Germline loops: CDR1 MNHEY, CDR2 SVGEGT. CDR3 amino acids: CASRLGTGVQFF. CDR3 nucleotides: TGTGCCAGCAGACTGGGCACGGGGGTACAGTTCTTC.

This clonotype has at least ten counts. The final CDR3 position lacks the conserved phenylalanine or tryptophan, pointing to a likely read error. The V call is TRBV5-1, the J call TRBJ1-2; a weak D match, TRBD1 (6 bases). The CDR3 consists of 15 residues. V lost 4 bases and J lost 2, with 15 bases in between. The germline CDR1 and CDR2 sequences are SGHRS and YFSETQ. For the CDR3, the DNA is TGCGCCAGCAGCCCTGGACAGATGAGGAACTATGGCTACACCTCC. Protein sequence: CASSPGQMRNYGYTS.

As concerns this clonotype: Since no conserved phenylalanine or tryptophan closes the CDR3, a read error is the likely cause. The limits of the CDR3 on the DNA are not certain, so only TCRdb's listed CDR3 is given. This chain links TRBV7-2 with TRBJ2-1. Germline assignment: CDR1 SGHTA and CDR2 FQGNSA. The CDR3 region is 12 residues in length, termini included. CDR3 in amino acids: CASSTRDNERFS.